One sample yielded the 14 T cell receptor beta chains listed below, sequenced in a study of PD-1 blockade in classical Hodgkin lymphoma (TCRdb year 2020). Library preparation used the immunoSEQ multiplex PCR assay. The table comes from immuneACCESS by way of TCRdb, which keeps in-frame sequences with V and J called. Part of the clones is missing from these tables; in studies checked, under half for an unresolved V gene and the rest for unknown reasons. The sample table shows 98,000 or so clones, and roughly nine tenths are seen once. The ten largest clones take up 15% to 20% of the sample. In light of the paper, this sample's time point label describes: cycle 2 day 1 (C2D1) of nivolumab. Every trial patient had relapsed after autologous stem cell transplantation, and cohorts A, B and C differed in prior brentuximab vedotin exposure. Source: peripheral blood mononuclear cells (PBMCs), taken before the second cycle of nivolumab. The receptors were sampled from a human donor with classical Hodgkin lymphoma.

The chain recombines TRBV30 with TRBJ2-7; a weak D match, TRBD1 (5 bases). In germline, CDR1 is GTSNPN, CDR2 SVGIG (reference sequence). This CDR3 spans 15 amino acids. The CDR3 nucleotides are TGTGCTATGGAGCGACAGACGACTCCCTCCTACGAGCAGTACTTC. It codes for CAMERQTTPSYEQYF.

The gene calls are TRBV6-1 and TRBJ1-2; 7 nucleotides agree with TRBD1. The CDR3 is made up of 16 amino acids. CDR1 and CDR2 from the germline V gene are MNHNS and SASEGT. With V trimmed by 0 bases and J by 6 bases, 10 bases remained unmatched. DNA of the CDR3: TGTGCCAGCAGTGAAGCGCTACAGGGGTTCGGCAATGGCTACACCTTC. It translates to CASSEALQGFGNGYTF.

The chain joins TRBV2 to TRBJ1-5, with a tentative D call TRBD1 (5 bases). V was clipped by 3 bases and J by 3 bases, with 9 bases between them. CDR1 and CDR2 (germline): SNHLY, FYNNEI. This CDR3 is 14 amino acids long. The CDR3 reads CASSDPGNNQPQHF. CDR3 nucleotides: TGTGCCAGCAGTGATCCAGGGAACAATCAGCCCCAGCATTTT.

The chain joins TRBV6-5 to TRBJ2-7; 8 bases fit TRBD2. Looked up from germline, CDR1 is MNHEY and CDR2 is SVGAGI. The ends lost 7 bases at V and 7 bases at J; junction bases unmatched: 15. The CDR3 sequence is 15 residues long. CDR3 amino acids: CASTKAGASAWEQYF. CDR3 nucleotides: TGTGCCAGCACAAAAGCGGGAGCCTCCGCTTGGGAGCAGTACTTC.

The rearrangement joins TRBV15 to TRBJ2-7; 8 nucleotides match TRBD1. Germline CDR1 and CDR2: LNHNV and YYDKDF (reference sequence). Trimming took 3 bases from V and 4 from J; bases not matched to a gene: 5. The CDR3 totals 14 residues. This CDR3 is CATSSRQGRYEQYF. CDR3 nucleotide sequence: TGTGCCACCAGCAGCAGACAGGGGAGGTACGAGCAGTACTTC.

The chain is built from TRBV11-2 and TRBJ2-1; TRBD2 matches at 9 bases. CDR1 is SGHAT, CDR2 FQNNGV, per germline. The CDR3 is 15 amino acids. The V gene end was trimmed by 4 bases and the J gene end by 4 bases; junction bases not matched to a gene: 5. The CDR3 bases are TGTGCCAGCAGCTCTACTAGCGGGCCTTACAATGAGCAGTTCTTC. This encodes CASSSTSGPYNEQFF.

This clone was seen a few times. The chain uses TRBV5-4 and TRBJ1-2, with 9 nucleotides matching TRBD1. The CDR3 has 14 residues. Per the germline V gene, CDR1 is SGHNT and CDR2 is YYREEE (reference sequence). Germline trimming cut 5 bases from V and 5 bases from J; bases unmatched to any gene: 7. This CDR3 reads CASRRDRAEYGYTF. CDR3 DNA: TGTGCCAGCAGGAGGGACAGGGCTGAATATGGCTACACCTTC.

V is TRBV5-6 and J is TRBJ2-7; 11 bases align to TRBD2. This CDR3 is built from 16 residues. Per germline, CDR1 SGHDT and CDR2 YYEEEE. The trim removed 2 bases at V and 3 bases at J, leaving 7 bases unmatched. The CDR3 DNA sequence: TGTGCCAGCAGCTTCCGATCTAGCGGGAGGTTCTACGAGCAGTACTTC. Protein: CASSFRSSGRFYEQYF.

CDR3 protein: CASSRSGGYGYTF. Here the CDR3 DNA reads TGTGCCAGCTCAAGGAGCGGGGGCTATGGCTACACCTTC. This chain uses TRBV18 with TRBJ1-2; D perhaps matches TRBD1 (5 bases). Germline loops: CDR1 KGHSH, CDR2 LQKENI. The CDR3 loop spans 13 amino acids. The germline V and J ends were trimmed by 5 bases and 4 bases, with 11 bases remaining between them.

J is TRBJ2-7 and V is TRBV18; 9 bases are shared with TRBD1. V shed 1 base, J shed 4 bases, and the junction held 2 bases outside the gene matches. Per the germline V gene, CDR1 is KGHSH and CDR2 is LQKENI. The CDR3 contains 14 residues. CDR3 region: CASSPLGTGYEQYF. The CDR3, as DNA: TGTGCCAGCTCACCACTTGGGACAGGGTACGAGCAGTACTTC. The whole variable domain, filled in from reference TRBV18 and TRBJ2-7, reads NAGVMQNPRHLVRRRGQEARLRCSPMKGHSHVYWYRQLPEEGLKFMVYLQKENIIDESGMPKERFSAEFPKEGPSILRIQQVVRGDSAAYFCASSPLGTGYEQYFGPGTRLTVT.

The rearrangement uses TRBV7-8 and TRBJ2-2; 14 nucleotides line up with TRBD2. V shed 5 bases and J 10 bases; nucleotides not matched to a gene: 9. The germline CDR1 and CDR2 sequences are SGHVS and FQNEAQ. This CDR3 is 16 amino acids long. CDR3 in amino acids: CASSPSGLAGVMELFF. The CDR3 DNA reads as TGTGCCAGCAGCCCCTCGGGACTAGCGGGAGTTATGGAGCTGTTTTTT.

The chain carries TRBV7-9 and TRBJ2-5; 7 bases fit TRBD2. The V gene end was trimmed by 1 base and the J gene end by 5 bases; junction bases not matched to a gene: 4. The CDR3 spans 14 residues. CDR1 and CDR2 (germline): SEHNR, FQNEAQ (reference sequence). As DNA, the CDR3 is TGTGCCAGCAGCTTAGAAGCGGGGTGGGAGACCCAGTACTTC. It is translated as CASSLEAGWETQYF.

The V and J genes are TRBV25-1 and TRBJ2-5, with 11 nucleotides matching TRBD1. Germline V gene sequence: CDR1 MGHDK, CDR2 SYGVNS. The CDR3 has 16 amino acids. V gave up 1 base and J gave up 5 bases; unmatched junction bases: 6. The CDR3, as DNA: TGTGCCAGCAGTGAATGGGACAGGGGGGCTTTCGAGACCCAGTACTTC. Translation: CASSEWDRGAFETQYF.

The chain recombines TRBV11-2 with TRBJ2-5; D gene unclear. This CDR3 comprises 11 residues. CDR1 is SGHAT, CDR2 FQNNGV, per germline. Trimming left V 5 bases short and J 3 bases short, with 4 bases between. The CDR3 spells CASSPKETQYF. The CDR3 DNA follows: TGTGCCAGCAGCCCCAAAGAGACCCAGTACTTC.